A single sample gave rise to the 30 T cell receptor beta chains below, sequenced in a study of blood T cell repertoires in COVID-19. Data came from immunoSEQ multiplex PCR; TCRdb stores just in-frame clones and leaves some out. In the table there are 110,000 to 150,000 clones, about 86% of which are singletons. Sequenced: peripheral blood. The receptors here all came from a human donor in a cohort sampled during active COVID-19.

This clone was seen only once. The V gene is TRBV6-5, the J gene TRBJ1-3; weak D call: TRBD1 (5 bases). The CDR3 has 15 residues. Germline-derived CDR1 and CDR2 are MNHEY and SVGAGI. Trimming removed 5 bases at V and 0 bases at J, with 11 bases between. The CDR3 DNA is TGTGCCAGCAGTCCCCCGGGGGGCTCTGGAAACACCATATATTTT. Protein sequence: CASSPPGGSGNTIYF.

J is TRBJ1-4 and V is TRBV5-1, with a tentative D call TRBD1 (6 bases). V was clipped by 4 bases and J by 5 bases, with 12 bases between them. Germline values: CDR1 SGHRS, CDR2 YFSETQ. CDR3 size: 14 residues. The chain's CDR3 is CASSAGVTNEKLFF. CDR3 nucleotide sequence: TGCGCCAGCAGCGCAGGGGTTACCAATGAAAAACTGTTTTTT. The entire variable domain, with the rest obtained from reference TRBV5-1 and TRBJ1-4, is as follows: KAGVTQTPRYLIKTRGQQVTLSCSPISGHRSVSWYQQTPGQGLQFLFEYFSETQRNKGNFPGRFSGRQFSNSRSEMNVSTLELGDSALYLCASSAGVTNEKLFFGSGTQLSVL.

The CDR3 protein is CASRTNPSSGNTIYF. The CDR3 DNA reads TGTGCCAGCAGAACAAACCCCTCATCTGGAAACACCATATATTTT. The V and J genes are TRBV6-5 and TRBJ1-3; D ambiguous. The V end was cut by 6 bases, the J end by 1 base, with 13 bases between. The CDR3 spans 15 residues. Germline assignment: CDR1 MNHEY and CDR2 SVGAGI.

This chain joins TRBV6-5 and TRBJ1-2; TRBD1 agrees at 9 bases. V lost 7 bases to trimming and J lost 2 bases; unmatched junction nucleotides: 8. The CDR3 is 15 residues long. Looked up from germline, CDR1 is MNHEY and CDR2 is SVGAGI. The CDR3 is CASTSPTGGNYGYTF. CDR3 DNA: TGTGCCAGCACTTCACCTACAGGGGGCAACTATGGCTACACCTTC.

This clone was detected only a few times. The chain employs TRBV3-1 (or the pseudogene TRBV3-2) and TRBJ2-2; TRBD2 matches at 10 bases. The V gene end was trimmed by 1 base and the J gene end by 7 bases; junction bases not matched to a gene: 3. Per germline, CDR1 LGHDT and CDR2 YNNKEL (reference sequence). The CDR3 is made up of 15 amino acids. In nucleotides, the CDR3 is TGTGCCAGCAGCCAAGTCCTAGCGGGGGTCGGGGAGCTGTTTTTT. It codes for CASSQVLAGVGELFF.

The rearrangement uses TRBV5-6 and TRBJ1-4, with D hard to call. V lost 2 bases and J 8 bases, leaving 16 bases between the germline ends. Germline assignment: CDR1 SGHDT and CDR2 YYEEEE. The CDR3 consists of 15 residues. As DNA, the CDR3 is TGTGCCAGCAGCTTTCCAGACGGGAAAGGGGAAAAACTGTTTTTT. Translation gives CASSFPDGKGEKLFF.

The chain combines TRBV5-1 with TRBJ1-4, with a weak D call TRBD1 (6 bases). Germline CDR1 is SGHRS and CDR2 is YFSETQ. The CDR3 length is 15 residues. V was pared by 2 bases and J by 5 bases, with 13 bases between. CDR3 nucleotides: TGCGCCAGCAGCTTTCAGGGGCCGCCGAATGAAAAACTGTTTTTT. This translates into CASSFQGPPNEKLFF.

This chain connects TRBV7-9 to TRBJ1-6; tentatively, D is TRBD1 (6 bases). V shed 3 bases and J shed 5 bases, with 8 bases lying between them. The CDR3 has 14 residues. Looked up from germline, CDR1 is SEHNR and CDR2 is FQNEAQ (reference sequence). The CDR3: CASSLRQDNSPLHF. The CDR3 DNA reads as TGTGCCAGCAGCTTGAGACAGGATAATTCACCCCTCCACTTT.

The chain employs TRBV5-1 and TRBJ1-1; D ambiguous. The CDR3 spans 13 residues. V lost 4 bases to trimming and J lost 2 bases, with 9 bases between them. Germline assignment: CDR1 SGHRS and CDR2 YFSETQ. For the CDR3, the DNA is TGCGCCAGCAGCCTGGGCCTAAACACTGAAGCTTTCTTT. Translating it yields CASSLGLNTEAFF.

The rearrangement links TRBV2 to TRBJ2-4; D is ambiguous. Germline-derived CDR1 and CDR2 are SNHLY and FYNNEI. V was pared by 7 bases and J by 2 bases, with 18 bases between. The CDR3 sequence is 16 residues long. The CDR3 spells CASIPESFSTKNIQYF. For the CDR3, the DNA is TGTGCCAGCATTCCAGAATCCTTTTCGACCAAAAACATTCAGTACTTC.

The J gene is TRBJ1-1, the V gene TRBV5-1; the match to TRBD1 covers 10 bases. V trimming: 4 bases; J trimming: 6 bases; junction bases outside the gene matches: 3. Germline V lookup: CDR1 SGHRS, CDR2 YFSETQ. There are 13 residues in the CDR3. The CDR3 protein is CASSPGQGPEAFF. In DNA form, the CDR3 reads TGCGCCAGCAGCCCGGGACAGGGGCCTGAAGCTTTCTTT.

The V call is TRBV6-1, the J call TRBJ1-5; TRBD1 matches 9 bases. This CDR3 has 14 amino acids. Per germline, CDR1 MNHNS and CDR2 SASEGT. Trimming took 3 bases from V and 4 from J; bases not matched to a gene: 1. CDR3 coding DNA: TGTGCCAGCAGTGAGGGACAGGGAAATCAGCCCCAGCATTTT. It yields the protein CASSEGQGNQPQHF.

This clone was counted only a few times. Distinct nucleotide sequences in the sample also encode this CDR3. The chain joins TRBV6-6 to TRBJ1-2; weak D call: TRBD1 (6 bases). The CDR3 covers 15 residues. V lost 0 bases, J lost 4 bases, and 12 bases lay in between. The germline V gene encodes CDR1 MNHNY and CDR2 SVGAGI (reference sequence). The CDR3 bases are TGTGCCAGCAGTTACTCGGTACAGGGTGGCTATGGCTACACCTTC. It specifies CASSYSVQGGYGYTF.

The rearrangement uses TRBV6-5 and TRBJ1-1; 8 bases agree with TRBD1. The CDR3 runs 13 residues. From germline, CDR1 is MNHEY and CDR2 SVGAGI. V lost 7 bases to trimming and J lost 4 bases; unmatched junction nucleotides: 5. The CDR3 sequence: CASNPTGGTEAFF. In DNA, the CDR3 is TGTGCCAGCAACCCCACAGGGGGCACTGAAGCTTTCTTT.

The V call is TRBV3-1 (or the pseudogene TRBV3-2), the J call TRBJ2-3; the D gene is possibly TRBD2 (5 bases). The CDR3 has 12 residues. The germline CDR1 and CDR2 sequences are LGHDT and YNNKEL (reference sequence). V shed 11 bases and J shed 0 bases, with 9 bases lying between them. CDR3 sequence: CAARGSTDTQYF. The DNA for the CDR3 is TGTGCCGCACGGGGAAGCACAGATACGCAGTATTTT.

This clone was counted a few times. The CDR3 region is CASSPGQGVTGELFF. The CDR3, as DNA: TGCGCCAGCAGCCCGGGACAGGGGGTCACCGGGGAGCTGTTTTTT. The J gene is TRBJ2-2, the V gene TRBV5-1, with TRBD1 identical over 11 bases. Germline V gene data show CDR1 as SGHRS and CDR2 as YFSETQ. This CDR3 has 15 residues. V shed 4 bases and J 4 bases; nucleotides not matched to a gene: 3.

V gene TRBV19 combines with J gene TRBJ1-1; TRBD1 agrees at 8 bases. CDR3 length: 17 amino acids. Germline CDR1 reads LNHDA; CDR2 reads SQIVND (reference sequence). The V gene end was trimmed by 2 bases and the J gene end by 8 bases; junction bases not matched to a gene: 16. Written as DNA, the CDR3 is TGTGCCAGTAGTATATATACAGGGGGGAACGCGTCGCCCGAAGCTTTCTTT. This gives the protein CASSIYTGGNASPEAFF.

The chain recombines TRBV5-4 with TRBJ1-2; 7 bases agree with TRBD1. Looked up from germline, CDR1 is SGHNT and CDR2 is YYREEE (reference sequence). Trimming cost V 0 bases and J 8 bases; bases outside gene matches: 19. The CDR3 spans 18 residues. The CDR3 DNA reads as TGTGCCAGCAGCTTGGGGGGCCTGCTGGGACAGAGGATAGAGGGCTACACCTTC. This encodes CASSLGGLLGQRIEGYTF.

The chain joins TRBV19 to TRBJ2-2, with 10 bases that match TRBD2. CDR1 is LNHDA and CDR2 is SQIVND in the germline V gene (reference sequence). Trimming removed 2 bases from V and 1 base from J; junction bases left unmatched: 7. The CDR3 covers 18 residues. The CDR3 DNA sequence: TGTGCCAGTAGTATAAGAGCGGGGGGGCCGGGGAACACCGGGGAGCTGTTTTTT. Translated, it gives CASSIRAGGPGNTGELFF.

This sequence joins TRBV11-3 and TRBJ1-2, with TRBD1 matching 7 bases. The CDR3 loop spans 14 amino acids. Germline V gene lookup returns CDR1 SGHNT and CDR2 YENEEA. Trimming removed 6 bases from V and 8 bases from J; junction bases left unmatched: 12. The CDR3 sequence: CASRSITGVDGYTF. The CDR3 DNA follows: TGTGCCAGCAGGTCGATTACAGGGGTTGACGGCTACACCTTC. The full variable domain, in which reference TRBV11-3 and TRBJ1-2 provide the parts outside the CDR3, is EAGVVQSPRYKIIEKKQPVAFWCNPISGHNTLYWYLQNLGQGPELLIRYENEEAVDDSQLPKDRFSAERLKGVDSTLKIQPAELGDSAVYLCASRSITGVDGYTFGSGTRLTVV.

This sequence joins TRBV27 and TRBJ1-2; 7 bases map to TRBD1. With 5 bases clipped from V and 7 bases from J, the junction kept 7 bases outside the gene matches. The CDR3 is 13 amino acids. Germline V CDR1 and CDR2: MNHEY, SMNVEV (reference sequence). CDR3 in DNA: TGTGCCAGCAGTCCCACAGGGGTGCGTGGCTACACCTTC. This gives the protein CASSPTGVRGYTF.

The chain carries TRBV12-5 and TRBJ1-6; the match to TRBD1 covers 7 bases. V was pared by 5 bases and J by 7 bases, with 2 bases of the junction left unmatched. Germline V gene sequence: CDR1 LGHNT, CDR2 FRNRAP. This CDR3 spans 13 amino acids. The CDR3 sequence: CASGDRANSPLHF. The CDR3, as DNA: TGTGCTAGTGGTGACAGGGCCAATTCACCCCTCCACTTT.

This clone was detected a few times. The chain links TRBV5-1 to TRBJ2-1, with D maybe TRBD1 (5 bases). The CDR3 extends over 14 amino acids. V shed 7 bases and J shed 7 bases, with 18 bases lying between them. In germline, CDR1 is SGHRS, CDR2 YFSETQ. CDR3 nucleotide sequence: TGCGCCAGCTCCAGGGATCTCAACCCGAATGAGCAGTTCTTC. It translates to CASSRDLNPNEQFF.

The chain joins TRBV5-1 to TRBJ2-5; 8 bases line up with TRBD1. Germline V CDR1 and CDR2: SGHRS, YFSETQ. The V and J ends lost 0 bases and 3 bases, in that order; junction bases with no gene match: 4. This CDR3 region has 15 residues. CDR3 nucleotides: TGCGCCAGCAGCTTGGCCGGGACAGGAGAAGAGACCCAGTACTTC. It translates to CASSLAGTGEETQYF.

The rearrangement links TRBV5-1 to TRBJ1-5; the D gene is possibly TRBD1 (6 bases). Trimming took 4 bases from V and 1 from J, leaving 12 bases between them. CDR1 is SGHRS and CDR2 is YFSETQ in the germline V gene. The CDR3 extends over 15 amino acids. The CDR3 nucleotides read TGCGCCAGCAGCCCGGACAGCACAAGCAATCAGCCCCAGCATTTT. Its translation is CASSPDSTSNQPQHF.

The J gene is TRBJ2-7, the V gene TRBV6-5, with 7 nucleotides matching TRBD2. Trimming removed 2 bases from V and 3 bases from J; junction bases left unmatched: 1. CDR1 is MNHEY and CDR2 is SVGAGI in the germline V gene. This CDR3 comprises 13 residues. In DNA, the CDR3 is TGTGCCAGCAGTTACGGGGAGGGCTACGAGCAGTACTTC. Its protein product is CASSYGEGYEQYF.

The chain recombines TRBV5-1 with TRBJ2-5, with TRBD2 matching 8 bases. V was pared by 0 bases and J by 2 bases, with 12 bases of the junction left unmatched. The CDR3 has 18 amino acids. The germline CDR1 and CDR2 sequences are SGHRS and YFSETQ. CDR3 DNA sequence: TGCGCCAGCAGCTTGGGGTTAGTCGGCGGGGGGTTTCAAGAGACCCAGTACTTC. Amino acid sequence: CASSLGLVGGGFQETQYF.

This chain uses TRBV28 with TRBJ2-7; TRBD1 might be the D (6 bases). Germline V gives CDR1 MDHEN, CDR2 SYDVKM. This CDR3 has 13 residues. V was clipped by 4 bases and J by 5 bases, with 12 bases between them. DNA for the CDR3: TGTGCCAGCAGTTCCCACAGGGCCCACGAGCAGTACTTC. Its protein product is CASSSHRAHEQYF. The full variable domain, completed using reference TRBV28 and TRBJ2-7, is DVKVTQSSRYLVKRTGEKVFLECVQDMDHENMFWYRQDPGLGLRLIYFSYDVKMKEKGDIPEGYSVSREKKERFSLILESASTNQTSMYLCASSSHRAHEQYFGPGTRLTVT.

This chain uses TRBV27 with TRBJ2-7, with 7 bases that match TRBD1. The V gene end was trimmed by 5 bases and the J gene end by 3 bases; junction bases not matched to a gene: 10. This CDR3 contains 15 residues. Germline loops: CDR1 MNHEY, CDR2 SMNVEV (reference sequence). The DNA of the CDR3 is TGTGCCAGCAGTCCGAGACAGGGTAATCTCTACGAGCAGTACTTC. As protein: CASSPRQGNLYEQYF.

The chain is built from TRBV27 and TRBJ1-5; tentatively, D is TRBD1 (5 bases). Trimming cost V 0 bases and J 6 bases, with 9 bases left between them. CDR1 and CDR2 (germline): MNHEY, SMNVEV (reference sequence). The CDR3 spans 14 residues. Written as DNA, the CDR3 is TGTGCCAGCAGTTTATCGCAGGGTGGTCAGCCCCAGCATTTT. Amino acid sequence: CASSLSQGGQPQHF.